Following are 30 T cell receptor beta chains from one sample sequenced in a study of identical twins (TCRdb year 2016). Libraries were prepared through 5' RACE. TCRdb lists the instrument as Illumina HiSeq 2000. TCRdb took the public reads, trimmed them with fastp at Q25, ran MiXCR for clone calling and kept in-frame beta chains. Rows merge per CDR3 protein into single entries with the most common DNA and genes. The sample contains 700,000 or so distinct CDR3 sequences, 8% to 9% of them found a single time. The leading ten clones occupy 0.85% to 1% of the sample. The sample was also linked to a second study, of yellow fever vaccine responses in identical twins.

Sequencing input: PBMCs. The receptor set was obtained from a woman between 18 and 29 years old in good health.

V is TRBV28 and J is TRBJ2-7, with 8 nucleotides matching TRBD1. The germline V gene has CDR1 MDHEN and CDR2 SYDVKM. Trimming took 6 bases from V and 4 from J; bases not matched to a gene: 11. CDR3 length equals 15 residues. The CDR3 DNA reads TGTGCCAGCAGCTCCCGGGGACAGGTCCCGTACGAGCAGTACTTC. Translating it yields CASSSRGQVPYEQYF.

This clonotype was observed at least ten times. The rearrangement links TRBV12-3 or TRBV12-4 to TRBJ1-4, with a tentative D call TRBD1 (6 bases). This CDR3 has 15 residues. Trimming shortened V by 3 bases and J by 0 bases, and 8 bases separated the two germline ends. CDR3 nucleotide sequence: TGTGCCAGCAGTTTTTCAGGGGCAACTAATGAAAAACTGTTTTTT. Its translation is CASSFSGATNEKLFF.

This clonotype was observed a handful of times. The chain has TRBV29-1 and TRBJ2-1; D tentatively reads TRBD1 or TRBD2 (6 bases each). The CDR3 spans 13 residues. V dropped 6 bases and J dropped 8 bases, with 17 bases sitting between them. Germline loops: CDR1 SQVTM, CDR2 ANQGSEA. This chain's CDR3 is CSVGPNGGYEQFF. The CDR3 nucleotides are TGCAGCGTCGGACCAAACGGGGGCTATGAGCAGTTCTTC.

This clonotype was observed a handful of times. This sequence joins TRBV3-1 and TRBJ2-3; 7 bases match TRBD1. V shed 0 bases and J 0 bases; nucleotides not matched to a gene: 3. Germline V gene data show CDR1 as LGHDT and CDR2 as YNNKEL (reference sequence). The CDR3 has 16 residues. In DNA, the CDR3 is TGTGCCAGCAGCCAAGATGGGACAGACAGCACAGATACGCAGTATTTT. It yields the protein CASSQDGTDSTDTQYF.

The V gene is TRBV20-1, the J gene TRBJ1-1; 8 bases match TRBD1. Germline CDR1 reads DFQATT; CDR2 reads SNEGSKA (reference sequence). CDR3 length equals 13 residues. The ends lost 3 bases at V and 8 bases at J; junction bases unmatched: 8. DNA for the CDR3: TGCAGTGCTAGCCGTCCCGGGACAGGAGAAGCTTTCTTT. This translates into CSASRPGTGEAFF.

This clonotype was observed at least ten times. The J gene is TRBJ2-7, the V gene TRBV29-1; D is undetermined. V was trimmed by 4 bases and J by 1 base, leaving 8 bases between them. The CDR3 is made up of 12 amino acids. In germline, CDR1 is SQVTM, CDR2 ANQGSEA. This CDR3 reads CSVGEGSYEQYF. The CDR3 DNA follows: TGCAGCGTTGGAGAAGGGTCCTACGAGCAGTACTTC.

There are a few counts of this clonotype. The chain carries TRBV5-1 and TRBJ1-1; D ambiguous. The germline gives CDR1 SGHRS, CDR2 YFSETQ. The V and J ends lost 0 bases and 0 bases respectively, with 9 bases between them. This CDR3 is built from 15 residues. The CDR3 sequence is CASSLVRTLNTEAFF. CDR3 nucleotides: TGCGCCAGCAGCTTGGTTCGGACGTTGAACACTGAAGCTTTCTTT. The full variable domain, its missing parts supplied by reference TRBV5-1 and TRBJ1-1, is KAGVTQTPRYLIKTRGQQVTLSCSPISGHRSVSWYQQTPGQGLQFLFEYFSETQRNKGNFPGRFSGRQFSNSRSEMNVSTLELGDSALYLCASSLVRTLNTEAFFGQGTRLTVV.

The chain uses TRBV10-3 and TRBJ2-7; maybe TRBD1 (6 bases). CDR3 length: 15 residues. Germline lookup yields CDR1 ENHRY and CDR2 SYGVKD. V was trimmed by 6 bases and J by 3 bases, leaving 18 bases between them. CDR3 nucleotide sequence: TGTGCCATCAGGAGTTCGGACAGCGGAAACTACGAGCAGTACTTC. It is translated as CAIRSSDSGNYEQYF.

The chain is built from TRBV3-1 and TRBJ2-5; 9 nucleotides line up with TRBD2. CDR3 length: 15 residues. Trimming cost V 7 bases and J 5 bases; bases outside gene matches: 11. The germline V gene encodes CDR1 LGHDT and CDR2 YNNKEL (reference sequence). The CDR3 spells CASKSSGENRETQYF. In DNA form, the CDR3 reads TGTGCCAGCAAATCTAGCGGGGAAAATAGGGAGACCCAGTACTTC.

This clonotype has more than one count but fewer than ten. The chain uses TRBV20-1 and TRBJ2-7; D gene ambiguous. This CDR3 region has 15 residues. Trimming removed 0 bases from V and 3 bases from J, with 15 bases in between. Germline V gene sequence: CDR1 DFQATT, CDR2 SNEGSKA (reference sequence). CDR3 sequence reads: CSARDSSIAGYEQYF. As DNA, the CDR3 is TGCAGTGCTAGAGATTCAAGCATAGCAGGCTACGAGCAGTACTTC.

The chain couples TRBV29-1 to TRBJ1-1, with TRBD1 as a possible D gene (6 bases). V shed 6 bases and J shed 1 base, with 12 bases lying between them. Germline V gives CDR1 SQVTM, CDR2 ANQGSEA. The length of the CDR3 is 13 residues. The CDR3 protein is CSVNRAPNTEAFF. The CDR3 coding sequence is TGCAGCGTCAACAGGGCCCCGAACACTGAAGCTTTCTTT. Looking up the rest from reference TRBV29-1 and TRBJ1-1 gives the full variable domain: SAVISQKPSRDICQRGTSLTIQCQVDSQVTMMFWYRQQPGQSLTLIATANQGSEATYESGFVIDKFPISRPNLTFSTLTVSNMSPEDSSIYLCSVNRAPNTEAFFGQGTRLTVV.

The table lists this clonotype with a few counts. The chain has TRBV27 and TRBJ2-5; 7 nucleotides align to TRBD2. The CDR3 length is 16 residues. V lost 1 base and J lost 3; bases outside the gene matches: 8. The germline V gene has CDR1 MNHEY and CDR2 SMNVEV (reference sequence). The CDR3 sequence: CASSLFGGGTEETQYF. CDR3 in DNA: TGTGCCAGCAGTTTATTTGGGGGGGGAACGGAAGAGACCCAGTACTTC.

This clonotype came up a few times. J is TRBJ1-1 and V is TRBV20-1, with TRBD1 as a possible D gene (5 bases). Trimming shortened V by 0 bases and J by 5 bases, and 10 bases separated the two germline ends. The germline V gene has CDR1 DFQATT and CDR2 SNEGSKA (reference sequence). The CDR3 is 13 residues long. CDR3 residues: CSARESGRTEAFF. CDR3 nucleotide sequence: TGCAGTGCTAGAGAGTCGGGACGAACTGAAGCTTTCTTT.

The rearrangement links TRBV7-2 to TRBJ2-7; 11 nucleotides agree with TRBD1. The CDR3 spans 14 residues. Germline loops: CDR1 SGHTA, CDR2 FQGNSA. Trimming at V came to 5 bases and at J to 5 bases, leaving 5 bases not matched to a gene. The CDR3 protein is CASSPDRGQNEQYF. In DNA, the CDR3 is TGTGCCAGCAGCCCGGACAGGGGGCAGAACGAGCAGTACTTC.

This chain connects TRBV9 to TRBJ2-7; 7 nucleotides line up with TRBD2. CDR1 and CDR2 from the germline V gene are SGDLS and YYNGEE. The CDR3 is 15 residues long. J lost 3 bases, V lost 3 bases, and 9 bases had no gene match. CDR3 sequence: CASSAGGTDGYEQYF. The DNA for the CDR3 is TGTGCCAGCAGCGCCGGGGGGACGGACGGCTACGAGCAGTACTTC.

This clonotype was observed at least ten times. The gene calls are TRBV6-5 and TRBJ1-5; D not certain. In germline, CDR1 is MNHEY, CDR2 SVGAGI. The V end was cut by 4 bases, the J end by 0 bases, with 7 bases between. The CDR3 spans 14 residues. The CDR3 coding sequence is TGTGCCAGCAGTTGGACGTCTAGCAATCAGCCCCAGCATTTT. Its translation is CASSWTSSNQPQHF.

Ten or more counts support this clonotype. CDR3 bases: TGCAGTGCTAGACCCCTAGCGGGAGGGTACGAGCAGTACTTC. This translates into CSARPLAGGYEQYF. This sequence joins TRBV20-1 and TRBJ2-7; TRBD2 matches 12 bases. V trimming: 2 bases; J trimming: 4 bases; junction bases outside the gene matches: 3. Germline CDR1 and CDR2: DFQATT and SNEGSKA (reference sequence). The CDR3 has 14 residues.

CDR3 sequence reads: CSAREVLAGSHTQYF. Here the CDR3 DNA reads TGCAGTGCTAGAGAAGTGCTAGCGGGATCACATACGCAGTATTTT. V usage is TRBV20-1 and J usage is TRBJ2-3; 9 positions match TRBD2. Per germline, CDR1 DFQATT and CDR2 SNEGSKA (reference sequence). The CDR3 has 15 amino acids. Germline trimming cut 0 bases from V and 7 bases from J; bases unmatched to any gene: 8.

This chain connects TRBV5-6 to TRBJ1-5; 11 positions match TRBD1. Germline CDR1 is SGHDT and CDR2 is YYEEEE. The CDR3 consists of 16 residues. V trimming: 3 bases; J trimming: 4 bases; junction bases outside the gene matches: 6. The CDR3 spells CASSSSGTGGNQPQHF. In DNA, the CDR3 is TGTGCCAGCAGCTCATCCGGGACAGGGGGGAATCAGCCCCAGCATTTT. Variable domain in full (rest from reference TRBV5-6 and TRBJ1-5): DAGVTQSPTHLIKTRGQQVTLRCSPKSGHDTVSWYQQALGQGPQFIFQYYEEEERQRGNFPDRFSGHQFPNYSSELNVNALLLGDSALYLCASSSSGTGGNQPQHFGDGTRLSIL.

This CDR3 reads CASGTGTNTEAFF. CDR3 sequence (DNA): TGTGCCAGTGGGACAGGTACGAACACTGAAGCTTTCTTT. The chain couples TRBV19 to TRBJ1-1; 8 bases fit TRBD1. Germline CDR1 and CDR2: LNHDA and SQIVND (reference sequence). This CDR3 region has 13 residues. The ends lost 8 bases at V and 1 base at J; junction bases unmatched: 3.

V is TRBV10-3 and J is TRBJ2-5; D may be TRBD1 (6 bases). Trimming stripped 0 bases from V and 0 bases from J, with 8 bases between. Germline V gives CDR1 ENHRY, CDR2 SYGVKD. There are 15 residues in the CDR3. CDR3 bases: TGTGCCATCAGTGAGTCGGGACACCACCAAGAGACCCAGTACTTC. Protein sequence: CAISESGHHQETQYF.

CDR3 in amino acids: CATRGTADTQYF. CDR3 DNA sequence: TGTGCCACTCGGGGAACCGCAGATACGCAGTATTTT. The chain couples TRBV28 to TRBJ2-3; perhaps TRBD2 as D (5 bases). Trimming took off 10 bases at V and 4 bases at J, with 12 bases between the two ends. In germline, CDR1 is MDHEN, CDR2 SYDVKM. CDR3 length: 12 amino acids.

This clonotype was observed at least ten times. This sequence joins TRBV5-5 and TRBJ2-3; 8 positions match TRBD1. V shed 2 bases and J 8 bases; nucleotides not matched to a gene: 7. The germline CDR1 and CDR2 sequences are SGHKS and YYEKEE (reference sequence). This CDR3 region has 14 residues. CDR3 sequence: CASSLTTGVPTQYF. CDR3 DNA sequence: TGTGCCAGCAGCTTAACGACAGGGGTCCCTACGCAGTATTTT.

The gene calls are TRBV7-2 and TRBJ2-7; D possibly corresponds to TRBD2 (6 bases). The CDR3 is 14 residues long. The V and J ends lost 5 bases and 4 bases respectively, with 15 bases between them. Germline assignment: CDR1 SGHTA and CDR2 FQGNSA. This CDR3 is CASSRTAGRYEQYF. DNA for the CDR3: TGTGCCAGCAGCCGTACTGCAGGGAGGTACGAGCAGTACTTC.

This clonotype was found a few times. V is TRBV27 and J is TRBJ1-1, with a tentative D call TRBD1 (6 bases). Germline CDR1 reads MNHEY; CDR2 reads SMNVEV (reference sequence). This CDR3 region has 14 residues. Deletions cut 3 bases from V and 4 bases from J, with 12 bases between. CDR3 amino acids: CASSFGGRSTEAFF. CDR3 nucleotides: TGTGCCAGCAGTTTTGGGGGGCGTAGCACTGAAGCTTTCTTT.

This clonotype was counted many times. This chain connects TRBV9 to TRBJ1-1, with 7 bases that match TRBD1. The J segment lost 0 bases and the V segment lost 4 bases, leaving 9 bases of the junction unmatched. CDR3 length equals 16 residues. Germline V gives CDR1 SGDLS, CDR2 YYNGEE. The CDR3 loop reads CASSFYSGQLNTEAFF. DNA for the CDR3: TGTGCCAGCAGCTTCTACTCGGGACAGCTGAACACTGAAGCTTTCTTT.

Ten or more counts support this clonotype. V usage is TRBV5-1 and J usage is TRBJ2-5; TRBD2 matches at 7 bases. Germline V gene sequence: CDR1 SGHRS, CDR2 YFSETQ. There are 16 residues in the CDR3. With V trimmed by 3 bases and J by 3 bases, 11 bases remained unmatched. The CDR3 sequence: CASSSTIASGEETQYF. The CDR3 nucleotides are TGCGCCAGCAGCTCGACGATCGCTAGCGGAGAAGAGACCCAGTACTTC.

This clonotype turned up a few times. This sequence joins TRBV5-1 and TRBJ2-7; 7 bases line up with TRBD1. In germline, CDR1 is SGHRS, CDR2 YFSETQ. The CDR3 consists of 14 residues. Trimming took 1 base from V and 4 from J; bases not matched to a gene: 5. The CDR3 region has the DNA TGCGCCAGCAGCTTGAAAGGGGGCGCTTACGAGCAGTACTTC. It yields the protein CASSLKGGAYEQYF.

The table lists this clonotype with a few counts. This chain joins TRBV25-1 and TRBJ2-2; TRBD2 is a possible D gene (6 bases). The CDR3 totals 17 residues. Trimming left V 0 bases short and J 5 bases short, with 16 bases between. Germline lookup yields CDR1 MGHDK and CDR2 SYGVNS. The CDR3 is CASSEYTGEGKTGELFF. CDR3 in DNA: TGTGCCAGCAGTGAATATACGGGAGAGGGGAAGACCGGGGAGCTGTTTTTT.

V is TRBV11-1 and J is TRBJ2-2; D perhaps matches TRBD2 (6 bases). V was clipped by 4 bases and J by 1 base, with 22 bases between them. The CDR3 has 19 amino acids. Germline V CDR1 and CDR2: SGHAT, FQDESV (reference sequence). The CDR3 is CASSSSGAAGLRNTGELFF. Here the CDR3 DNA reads TGTGCCAGCAGCTCCTCAGGCGCGGCGGGACTGCGGAACACCGGGGAGCTGTTTTTT.